This T cell receptor beta chain emerged from a study of T cell responses to AZD1222 COVID-19 vaccine. Study results and limitations: Donors were largely white British and mainly female; clonal diversity was possibly underestimated. Across spike, vaccine-associated CD4 TCRs were found, dominant at 160-218 and 743-854. Of spike-specific TCRs, nearly half reportedly target regions left unmutated in variants. With two AZD1222 doses given, Spike-specific TCR breadth and depth both rose.

The germline V gene encodes CDR1 MDHEN and CDR2 SYDVKM. The CDR3 consists of 17 residues. V lost 3 bases to trimming and J lost 8 bases; unmatched junction nucleotides: 16. Profiling relied on immunoSEQ multiplex PCR, and the TCRdb table lists in-frame clones only, not all of them. The sample includes 65,000 to 95,000 clones, around 90% seen only once; the top ten take around 7.1%. About this clone: No antigen is known for it.

The rearrangement uses TRBV28 and TRBJ1-1; 9 bases agree with TRBD1. Sequencing used peripheral blood, obtained on day 0 of MenACWY control vaccination. The sequence was collected from an adult in good health. CDR3: CASSLMGEWTGTGEAFF. For the CDR3, the DNA is TGTGCCAGCAGTTTGATGGGAGAATGGACAGGGACAGGGGAAGCTTTCTTT.